These 8 T cell receptor beta chains came from one sample sequenced in a study of shared clonotypes between healthy human individuals. The repertoire was sequenced with immunoSEQ multiplex PCR; TCRdb's copy has only in-frame clones and lacks some. The sample contains roughly 1,600,000 clones, approximately 98.5% of which appear only once. Sequences were obtained from naive CD4+ T cells sorted from blood. Subset meaning: CD45RA+ positively selected. These receptors were obtained from a man under 40 in good health.

For this clone: The junction departs from the called germline gene at one end, perhaps through a read error. The CDR3 loop reads CASSFGDVGGVAGF. CDR3 coding DNA: TGCGCCAGCAGCTTTGGCGACGTTGGCGGGGTCGCAGGCTTC. The chain joins TRBV5-1 to TRBJ2-7; D is perhaps TRBD2 (6 bases). CDR1 is SGHRS, CDR2 YFSETQ, per germline. The CDR3 has 14 amino acids.

Regarding this clone: Other nucleotide sequences from this sample produce the same CDR3. The chain is built from TRBV5-1 and TRBJ1-1; the D is unclear. The ends were cut back, 0 bases at V and 1 base at J, with 7 bases in the middle. Germline CDR1 is SGHRS and CDR2 is YFSETQ. CDR3 size: 14 residues. The CDR3 loop is CASSLVPENTEAFF. In DNA form, the CDR3 reads TGCGCCAGCAGCTTGGTTCCAGAGAACACTGAAGCTTTCTTT.

The chain has TRBV27 and TRBJ1-1; a possible D gene is TRBD1 (5 bases). Germline CDR1 reads MNHEY; CDR2 reads SMNVEV (reference sequence). The CDR3 runs 13 residues. V lost 5 bases and J 5 bases, leaving 12 bases between the germline ends. DNA for the CDR3: TGTGCCAGCAGTAGACAGATCCTTACTGAAGCTTTCTTT. Its translation is CASSRQILTEAFF.

CDR3 sequence: CASSDGGRAVNYYEQYF. CDR3 nucleotides: TGTGCCAGCAGTGATGGGGGCAGGGCGGTGAATTATTACGAGCAGTACTTC. This chain uses TRBV25-1 with TRBJ2-7; weak D call: TRBD1 (6 bases). Germline CDR1 MGHDK, CDR2 SYGVNS. V lost 3 bases, J lost 4 bases, and 22 bases lay in between. This CDR3 has 17 amino acids.

Remarks on this clone: In the same sample, other DNA sequences code for this CDR3. The chain links TRBV18 to TRBJ2-1, with D maybe TRBD2 (6 bases). The CDR3 extends over 15 amino acids. Germline V gene sequence: CDR1 KGHSH, CDR2 LQKENI. V was pared by 2 bases and J by 2 bases, with 10 bases between. The CDR3 sequence is CASSPGAGTYNEQFF. CDR3 bases: TGTGCCAGCTCACCAGGGGCGGGAACCTACAATGAGCAGTTCTTC. The variable domain in full, with the rest retrieved from reference TRBV18 and TRBJ2-1, is NAGVMQNPRHLVRRRGQEARLRCSPMKGHSHVYWYRQLPEEGLKFMVYLQKENIIDESGMPKERFSAEFPKEGPSILRIQQVVRGDSAAYFCASSPGAGTYNEQFFGPGTRLTVL.

Comments on this clone: This same CDR3 is encoded by further DNA sequences in the sample. CDR3 nucleotide sequence: TGTGCCAGCAGTTTGGCCACAGATACGCAGTATTTT. Protein product: CASSLATDTQYF. The V call is TRBV6-6, the J call TRBJ2-3; D not certain. Germline loops: CDR1 MNHNY, CDR2 SVGAGI (reference sequence). The V and J ends lost 4 bases and 2 bases respectively, with 4 bases between them. The CDR3 has 12 amino acids.

The chain employs TRBV7-6 and TRBJ2-2; possibly TRBD1 or TRBD2 for D (6 bases each). Per the germline V gene, CDR1 is SGHVS and CDR2 is FNYEAQ. CDR3 length equals 16 residues. V was shortened by 1 base and J by 5 bases, with 14 bases between the two germline ends. The CDR3 coding sequence is TGTGCCAGCAGCTTAGGGGCCAGAGGGGGGACCGGGGAGCTGTTTTTT. It translates to CASSLGARGGTGELFF.

The J gene is TRBJ2-3, the V gene TRBV10-1, with 11 bases matching TRBD2. Germline values: CDR1 WNHNN, CDR2 SYGVQD (reference sequence). J gave up 3 bases and V 8 bases, and 7 bases lay outside the gene matches. This CDR3 is 15 amino acids long. CDR3 amino acids: CASGETSGETDTQYF. The CDR3 DNA reads as TGCGCCAGCGGAGAGACTAGCGGGGAAACAGATACGCAGTATTTT.